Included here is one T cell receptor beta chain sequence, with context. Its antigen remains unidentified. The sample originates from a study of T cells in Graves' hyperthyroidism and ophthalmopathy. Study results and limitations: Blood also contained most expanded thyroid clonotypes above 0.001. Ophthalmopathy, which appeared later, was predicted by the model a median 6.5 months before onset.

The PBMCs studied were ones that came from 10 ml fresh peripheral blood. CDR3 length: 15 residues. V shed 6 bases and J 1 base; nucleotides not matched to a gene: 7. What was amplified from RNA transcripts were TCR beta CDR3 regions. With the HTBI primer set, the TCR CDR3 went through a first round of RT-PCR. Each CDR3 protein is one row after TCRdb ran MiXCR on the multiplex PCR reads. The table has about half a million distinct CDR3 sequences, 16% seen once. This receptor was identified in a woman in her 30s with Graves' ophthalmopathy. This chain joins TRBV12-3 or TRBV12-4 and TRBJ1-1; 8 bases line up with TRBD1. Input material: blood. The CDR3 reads CASSKTTGANTEAFF. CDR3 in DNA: TGTGCCAGCAGCAAAACGACAGGGGCGAACACTGAAGCTTTCTTT.